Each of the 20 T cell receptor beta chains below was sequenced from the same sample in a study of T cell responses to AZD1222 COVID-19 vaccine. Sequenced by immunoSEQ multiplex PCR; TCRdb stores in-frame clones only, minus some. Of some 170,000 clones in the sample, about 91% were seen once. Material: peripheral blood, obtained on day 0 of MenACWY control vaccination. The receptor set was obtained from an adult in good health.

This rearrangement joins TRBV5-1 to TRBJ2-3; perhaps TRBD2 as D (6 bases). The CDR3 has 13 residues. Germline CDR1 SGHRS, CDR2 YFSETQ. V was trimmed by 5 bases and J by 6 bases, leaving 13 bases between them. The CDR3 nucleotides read TGCGCCAGCAGTCCGGCGGGGAGGGATACGCAGTATTTT. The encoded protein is CASSPAGRDTQYF. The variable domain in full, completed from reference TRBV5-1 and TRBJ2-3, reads KAGVTQTPRYLIKTRGQQVTLSCSPISGHRSVSWYQQTPGQGLQFLFEYFSETQRNKGNFPGRFSGRQFSNSRSEMNVSTLELGDSALYLCASSPAGRDTQYFGPGTRLTVL.

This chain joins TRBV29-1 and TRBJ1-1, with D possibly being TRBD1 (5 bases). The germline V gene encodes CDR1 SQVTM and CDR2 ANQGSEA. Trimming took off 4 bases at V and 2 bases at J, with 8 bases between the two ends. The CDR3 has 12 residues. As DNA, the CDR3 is TGCAGCGTTGCTAGGGGCAACACTGAAGCTTTCTTT. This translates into CSVARGNTEAFF.

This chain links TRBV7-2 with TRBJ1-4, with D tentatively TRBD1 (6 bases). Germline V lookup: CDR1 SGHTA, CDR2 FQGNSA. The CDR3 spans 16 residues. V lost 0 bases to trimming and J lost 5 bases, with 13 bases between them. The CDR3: CASSLAPPGGNEKLFF. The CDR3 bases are TGTGCCAGCAGCTTAGCGCCCCCGGGGGGCAATGAAAAACTGTTTTTT.

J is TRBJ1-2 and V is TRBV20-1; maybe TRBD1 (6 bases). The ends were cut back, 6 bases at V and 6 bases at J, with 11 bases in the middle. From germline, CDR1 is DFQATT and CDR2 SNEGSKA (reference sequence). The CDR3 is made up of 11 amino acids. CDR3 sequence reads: CSATTGNGYTF. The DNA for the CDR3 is TGCAGTGCCACAACAGGGAATGGCTACACCTTC.

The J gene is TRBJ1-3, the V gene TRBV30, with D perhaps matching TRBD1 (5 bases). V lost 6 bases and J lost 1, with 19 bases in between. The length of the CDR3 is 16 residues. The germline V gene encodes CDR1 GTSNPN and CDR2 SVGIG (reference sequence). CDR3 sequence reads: CACSQGALGSGNTIYF. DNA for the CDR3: TGTGCCTGTTCCCAAGGGGCGCTAGGGTCTGGAAACACCATATATTTT.

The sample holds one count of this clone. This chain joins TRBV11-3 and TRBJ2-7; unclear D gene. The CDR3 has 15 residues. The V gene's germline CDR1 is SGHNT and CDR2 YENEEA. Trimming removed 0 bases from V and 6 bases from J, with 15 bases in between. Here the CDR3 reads CASSLEAHPYGEQYF. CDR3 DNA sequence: TGTGCCAGCAGCTTAGAGGCGCACCCGTACGGCGAGCAGTACTTC.

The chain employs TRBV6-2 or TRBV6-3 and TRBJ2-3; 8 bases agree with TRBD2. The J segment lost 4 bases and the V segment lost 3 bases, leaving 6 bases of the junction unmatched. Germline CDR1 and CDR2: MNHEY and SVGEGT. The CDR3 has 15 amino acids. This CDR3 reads CASSYEAGGPDTQYF. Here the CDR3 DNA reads TGTGCCAGCAGTTATGAGGCGGGAGGCCCAGATACGCAGTATTTT.

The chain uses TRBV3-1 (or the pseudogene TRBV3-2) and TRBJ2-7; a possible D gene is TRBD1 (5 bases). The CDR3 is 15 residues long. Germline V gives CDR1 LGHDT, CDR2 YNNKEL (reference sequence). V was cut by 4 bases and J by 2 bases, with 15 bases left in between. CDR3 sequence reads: CASSRGPPVAYEQYF. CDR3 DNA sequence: TGTGCCAGCAGCCGGGGCCCTCCAGTGGCCTACGAGCAGTACTTC.

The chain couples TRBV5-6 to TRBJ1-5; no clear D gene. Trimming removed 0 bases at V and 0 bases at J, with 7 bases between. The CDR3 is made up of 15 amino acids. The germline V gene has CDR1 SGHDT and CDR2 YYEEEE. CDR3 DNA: TGTGCCAGCAGCTTGGGGCCAGCTAGCAATCAGCCCCAGCATTTT. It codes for CASSLGPASNQPQHF.

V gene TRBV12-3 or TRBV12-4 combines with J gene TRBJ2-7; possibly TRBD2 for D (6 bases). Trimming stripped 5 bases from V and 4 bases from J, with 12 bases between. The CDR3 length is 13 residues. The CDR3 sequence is CASSEASAYEQYF. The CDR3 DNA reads TGTGCCAGCAGTGAGGCTAGCGCTTACGAGCAGTACTTC.

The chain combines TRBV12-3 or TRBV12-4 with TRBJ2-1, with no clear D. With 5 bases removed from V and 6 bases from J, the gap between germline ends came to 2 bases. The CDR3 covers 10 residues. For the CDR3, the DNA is TGTGCCAGCAGTCGCAATGAGCAGTTCTTC. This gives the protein CASSRNEQFF.

The CDR3 nucleotides are TGTGCCAGCAAAGGCGGGTCCTCTGGGGCCAACGTCCTGACTTTC. Translating it yields CASKGGSSGANVLTF. The chain is built from TRBV28 and TRBJ2-6; D perhaps matches TRBD2 (5 bases). Per the germline V gene, CDR1 is MDHEN and CDR2 is SYDVKM. V lost 7 bases, J lost 0 bases, and 10 bases lay in between. There are 15 residues in the CDR3.

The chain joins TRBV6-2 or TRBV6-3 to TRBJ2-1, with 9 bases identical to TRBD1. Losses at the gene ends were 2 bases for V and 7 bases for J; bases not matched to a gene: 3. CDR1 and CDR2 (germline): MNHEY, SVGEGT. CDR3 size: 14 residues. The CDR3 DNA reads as TGTGCCAGCAGTTACCACAGGGGGCCGAATGAGCAGTTCTTC. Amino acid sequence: CASSYHRGPNEQFF.

CDR3 in DNA: TGTGCCTGGAGTTTAACTCCGTTAGCCAAAAACATTCAGTACTTC. Its protein is CAWSLTPLAKNIQYF. The chain links TRBV30 to TRBJ2-4; D is ambiguous. Deletions cut 2 bases from V and 0 bases from J, with 11 bases between. CDR3 length: 15 residues. Germline CDR1 GTSNPN, CDR2 SVGIG (reference sequence).

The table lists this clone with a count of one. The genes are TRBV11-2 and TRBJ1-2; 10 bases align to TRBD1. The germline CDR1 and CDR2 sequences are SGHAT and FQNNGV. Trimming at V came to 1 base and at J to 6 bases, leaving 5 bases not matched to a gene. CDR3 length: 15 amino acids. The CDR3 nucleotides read TGTGCCAGCAGCTTAGGACAGGGGGCCGTCGATGGCTACACCTTC. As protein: CASSLGQGAVDGYTF. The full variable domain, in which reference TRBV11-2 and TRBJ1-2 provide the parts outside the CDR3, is EAGVAQSPRYKIIEKRQSVAFWCNPISGHATLYWYQQILGQGPKLLIQFQNNGVVDDSQLPKDRFSAERLKGVDSTLKIQPAKLEDSAVYLCASSLGQGAVDGYTFGSGTRLTVV.

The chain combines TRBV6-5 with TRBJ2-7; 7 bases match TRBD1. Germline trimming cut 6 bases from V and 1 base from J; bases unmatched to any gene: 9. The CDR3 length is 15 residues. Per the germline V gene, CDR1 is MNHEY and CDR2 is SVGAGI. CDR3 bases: TGTGCCAGCAGCTCGACAGGGAGTTCTTCCTACGAGCAGTACTTC. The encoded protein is CASSSTGSSSYEQYF.

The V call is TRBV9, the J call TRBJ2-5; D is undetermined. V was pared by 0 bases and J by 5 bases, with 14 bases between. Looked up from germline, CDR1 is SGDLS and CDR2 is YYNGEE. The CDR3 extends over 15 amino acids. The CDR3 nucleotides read TGTGCCAGCAGCGTAGGTGTTATCCCAAGCGAGACCCAGTACTTC. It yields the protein CASSVGVIPSETQYF.

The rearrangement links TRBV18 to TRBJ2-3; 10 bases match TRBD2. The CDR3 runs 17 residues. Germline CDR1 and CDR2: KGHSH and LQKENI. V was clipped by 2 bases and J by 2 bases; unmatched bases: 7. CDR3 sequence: CASSPTTSGTHTDTQYF. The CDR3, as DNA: TGTGCCAGCTCACCAACTACTAGCGGGACCCACACAGATACGCAGTATTTT.

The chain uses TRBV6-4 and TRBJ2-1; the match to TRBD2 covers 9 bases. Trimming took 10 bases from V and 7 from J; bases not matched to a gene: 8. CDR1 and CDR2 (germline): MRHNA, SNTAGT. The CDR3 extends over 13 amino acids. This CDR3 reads CATSGIYGNEQFF. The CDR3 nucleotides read TGTGCCACTAGCGGGATATATGGGAATGAGCAGTTCTTC.

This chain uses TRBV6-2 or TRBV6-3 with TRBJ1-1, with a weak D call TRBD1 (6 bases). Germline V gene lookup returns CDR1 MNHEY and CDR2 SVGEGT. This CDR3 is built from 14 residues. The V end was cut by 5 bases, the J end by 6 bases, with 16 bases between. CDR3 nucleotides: TGTGCCAGCAGTAAACAGGGAAGGCATCCTGAAGCTTTCTTT. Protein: CASSKQGRHPEAFF.